What follows is one T cell receptor (beta chain) and its context. This sample was taken from a study of blood T cell repertoires in COVID-19. The wider study: Donors in the United States, Italy and Spain gave samples during acute or convalescent COVID-19. Sources were T cells, B-cell-depleted T cells, or PBMCs; the material itself was cDNA or gDNA.

In the original processing: For nucleated cells, counts were estimated from reference gene primer amplification. TCRdb's table, derived via immunoSEQ multiplex PCR, lists solely in-frame clones and lacks some. V, J and clone size reflect that table, while D and trimming were determined from the DNA. Of approximately 220,000 clones listed, roughly nine tenths are singletons. V lost 4 bases and J 5 bases, leaving 11 bases between the germline ends. The CDR3 consists of 13 residues. Germline assignment: CDR1 SEHNR and CDR2 FQNEAQ (reference sequence). Sequencing was performed on peripheral blood. The chain couples TRBV7-9 to TRBJ1-1, with D possibly matching TRBD1 (5 bases). The sequence came from a man in his forties with acute or convalescent COVID-19. This CDR3 is CASSSRPGTEAFF. DNA for the CDR3: TGTGCCAGCAGCTCCCGGCCAGGGACTGAAGCTTTCTTT.